The source of this TCR beta chain is a study of blood T cell repertoires in COVID-19. About the research overall: Some COVID-19 samples were acute and others convalescent; all came from the United States, Italy and Spain. Sample material is recorded as cDNA or gDNA derived from T cells, B-cell-depleted T cells, or PBMCs.

In the original analysis: It was from reference gene primer amplification that nucleated cell counts were estimated. Profiling relied on immunoSEQ multiplex PCR, and the TCRdb table lists in-frame clones only, not all of them. From that table come the V and J calls and clone size; the DNA was used to work out D and trimming. Of under 150,000 clones in the sample, roughly 85% were seen once. Deletions cut 2 bases from V and 4 bases from J, with 10 bases between. This CDR3 spans 14 amino acids. Germline CDR1 reads SGHDT; CDR2 reads YYEEEE. The V call is TRBV5-6, the J call TRBJ1-3; maybe TRBD1 (5 bases). Sample: peripheral blood. The TCR sequence derives from a man aged 35 to 55 with acute or convalescent COVID-19. The CDR3 bases are TGTGCCAGCAGCTTCGTGGACAACGGAAACACCATATATTTT. Translation: CASSFVDNGNTIYF.